The 8 T cell receptor beta chains in this list originate from one sample, sequenced in a study of shared clonotypes between healthy human individuals. The data were produced by immunoSEQ multiplex PCR, yet TCRdb's version contains in-frame clones alone and is incomplete. The sample consists of about 1,800,000 clones, just under 95% of them appearing once. CD8 cells classed as naive were CD45RO-negative and positively selected for CCR7, excluding terminally differentiated effector memory CD45RA+ cells. The sequencing sample was made of naive CD8+ T cells sorted from blood. The receptors were sampled from a man aged 18-30 years in good health.

The rearrangement uses TRBV6-5 and TRBJ2-7; the D gene is possibly TRBD1 (6 bases). The V gene lost 5 bases and the J gene lost 4 bases, with 15 bases spanning the gap. Germline V gene data show CDR1 as MNHEY and CDR2 as SVGAGI. CDR3 size: 14 residues. DNA of the CDR3: TGTGCCAGCAGTCCCCAAGACAGGAGATACGAGCAGTACTTC. Amino acid sequence: CASSPQDRRYEQYF.

CDR3 DNA: TGTGCCAGCAGCCTAGGGACTAGCGGAGGGGGGAACACCGGGGAGCTGTTTTTT. It encodes CASSLGTSGGGNTGELFF. The V call is TRBV7-8, the J call TRBJ2-2, with 11 bases matching TRBD2. V gave up 5 bases and J gave up 1 base; unmatched junction bases: 9. Germline CDR1 SGHVS, CDR2 FQNEAQ. The CDR3 contains 18 residues.

The chain is built from TRBV5-1 and TRBJ2-7, with TRBD1 identical over 11 bases. The CDR3 spans 16 residues. Germline trimming cut 3 bases from V and 2 bases from J; bases unmatched to any gene: 7. Germline V gives CDR1 SGHRS, CDR2 YFSETQ. The DNA for the CDR3 is TGCGCCAGCAGCTCCGGGACAGGGGGGACCCCCTACGAGCAGTACTTC. The encoded protein is CASSSGTGGTPYEQYF. The variable domain in full, with the rest retrieved from reference TRBV5-1 and TRBJ2-7, is KAGVTQTPRYLIKTRGQQVTLSCSPISGHRSVSWYQQTPGQGLQFLFEYFSETQRNKGNFPGRFSGRQFSNSRSEMNVSTLELGDSALYLCASSSGTGGTPYEQYFGPGTRLTVT.

This chain uses TRBV5-6 with TRBJ2-3; no clear D gene. V dropped 4 bases and J dropped 0 bases, with 21 bases sitting between them. There are 18 residues in the CDR3. From germline, CDR1 is SGHDT and CDR2 YYEEEE. In DNA form, the CDR3 reads TGTGCCAGCAGCGATGTCCCTCTAGTTGTGGGAAGCACAGATACGCAGTATTTT. This translates into CASSDVPLVVGSTDTQYF.

The J gene is TRBJ2-3, the V gene TRBV9, with TRBD2 matching 11 bases. V lost 5 bases and J lost 2; bases outside the gene matches: 4. CDR1 and CDR2 from the germline V gene are SGDLS and YYNGEE. The CDR3 is 15 amino acids. CDR3 amino acids: CASSLSGGDTDTQYF. DNA for the CDR3: TGTGCCAGCAGTCTTAGCGGGGGGGACACAGATACGCAGTATTTT.

This clone was picked up one time. The V and J genes are TRBV4-1 and TRBJ2-1; D is undetermined. There are 16 residues in the CDR3. V was cut by 4 bases and J by 6 bases, with 19 bases left in between. Germline CDR1 is MGHRA and CDR2 is YSYEKL. As DNA, the CDR3 is TGCGCCAGCAGCCTCCTAAAGGGAACTTTGGGCAATGAGCAGTTCTTC. It specifies CASSLLKGTLGNEQFF.

This chain links TRBV27 with TRBJ2-5; the match to TRBD2 covers 8 bases. With V trimmed by 2 bases and J by 1 base, 3 bases remained unmatched. The germline V gene encodes CDR1 MNHEY and CDR2 SMNVEV (reference sequence). The CDR3 extends over 15 amino acids. DNA of the CDR3: TGTGCCAGCAGTTTAGGGACTAGTATCCAAGAGACCCAGTACTTC. Its protein is CASSLGTSIQETQYF.

The chain recombines TRBV11-1 with TRBJ2-3; unclear D gene. This CDR3 comprises 15 residues. The V end lost 0 bases, the J end lost 10 bases, and 17 bases lay between the germline ends. Per the germline V gene, CDR1 is SGHAT and CDR2 is FQDESV (reference sequence). CDR3 nucleotides: TGTGCCAGCAGCTTAGCGCCCGGTCTTGGTGGATCGCAGTATTTT. This sequence encodes CASSLAPGLGGSQYF.